The rows below give T cell receptor beta chains drawn from one sample of a study of T-cell memory formation after mild COVID-19. TCRdb re-called the 5' RACE reads with MiXCR, one entry per CDR3 protein. The sample lists roughly 350,000 distinct CDR3 sequences; roughly 13% were seen once. The source material was PBMCs or a T cell subset sorted from them (not recorded which). The receptors here all came from a man aged 18 to 30 who had mild COVID-19 (a few samples of this study predate the infection). Cell type and time point are not known. CDR3s include the opening cysteine and the closing phenylalanine or tryptophan. The order of the fields is CDR3 protein, J gene, V gene.

CASIRGGNTEAFF TRBJ1-1 TRBV25-1
CASSQVGGAGELFF TRBJ2-2 TRBV5-5
CASRAGAANEKLFF TRBJ1-4 TRBV11-2
CASSYTFLRTGSTGELFF TRBJ2-2 TRBV7-2
CASRGHLNQPQHF TRBJ1-5 TRBV6-5
CASSFSASPFNEQFF TRBJ2-1 TRBV11-2
CAISVGPSGGNNEQFF TRBJ2-1 TRBV10-3
CASSVAQRGDTGELFF TRBJ2-2 TRBV9
CASRVQGPTDTQYF TRBJ2-3 TRBV2
CASSRTQGNYGYTF TRBJ1-2 TRBV7-6
CASSQEWSRGYEQYF TRBJ2-7 TRBV4-1
CASSPPGQGEAFF TRBJ1-1 TRBV7-2
CASSDTRGPKEPQHF TRBJ1-5 TRBV21-1
CASSLAVGTKTQYF TRBJ2-5 TRBV7-2
CATSDRGVNQPQHF TRBJ1-5 TRBV6-2/TRBV6-3
CAPTRFPGELFF TRBJ2-2 TRBV10-2
CASKPGFSGNTIYF TRBJ1-3 TRBV2
CASSQDRGGWDIQYF TRBJ2-4 TRBV4-3
CASSLAGAPSSTDTQYF TRBJ2-3 TRBV7-2
CSASQGTGLLQPQHF TRBJ1-5 TRBV20-1
CASSQEVDSMNTEAFF TRBJ1-1 TRBV3-1
CASSQTSGERNSPLHF TRBJ1-6 TRBV4-2
CASTLGSRETQYF TRBJ2-5 TRBV7-2
CASSHYRAGIDGYTF TRBJ1-2 TRBV4-3
CASSPTGANTGELFF TRBJ2-2 TRBV18
CATSEGLAGPWGSETQYF TRBJ2-5 TRBV24-1
CASSLRLAVNEQFF TRBJ2-1 TRBV7-2
CASSQDRGGLETQYF TRBJ2-5 TRBV4-2
CASSSPGLAENF TRBJ2-3 TRBV7-2
CASSVQGGVTEAFF TRBJ1-1 TRBV7-6
CASKTGRDFSTDTQYF TRBJ2-3 TRBV5-1
CSAPLYRGNNQPQHF TRBJ1-5 TRBV20-1
CASSAPGTGNYGYTF TRBJ1-2 TRBV4-1
CASSEHTGELFF TRBJ2-2 TRBV2
CASSRLADQETQYF TRBJ2-5 TRBV4-3
CASSQDKSSGGYNEQFF TRBJ2-1 TRBV4-1
CASRLAGGYEQYF TRBJ2-7 TRBV12-3/TRBV12-4
CASSPTPAGVGNTIYF TRBJ1-3 TRBV4-3
CASSRGERAFF TRBJ1-1 TRBV5-6
CASSLVPDRVVYEQYF TRBJ2-7 TRBV7-2
CASSQGVNGNSPLHF TRBJ1-6 TRBV4-1
CASSQVEDQPQHF TRBJ1-5 TRBV4-1
CASKVPGGAAGELFF TRBJ2-2 TRBV6-5
CASSPGTALYTEAFF TRBJ1-1 TRBV27
CAISESEGASYNEQFF TRBJ2-1 TRBV10-3
CASTHEPSGNTIYF TRBJ1-3 TRBV7-9
CASSQDWGFSSYNEQFF TRBJ2-1 TRBV4-3
CASSLVPPGDTGELFF TRBJ2-2 TRBV5-1
CASSNPGNSPLHF TRBJ1-6 TRBV25-1
CASTPSGGFYGYTF TRBJ1-2 TRBV6-2/TRBV6-3
CASSLNARQGQNEKLFF TRBJ1-4 TRBV5-1
CASSPLAGETEAFF TRBJ1-1 TRBV18
CASSFPGNEQFF TRBJ2-1 TRBV6-2/TRBV6-3
CASSQGRRISTDTQYF TRBJ2-3 TRBV7-2
CSARARLATYNEQFF TRBJ2-1 TRBV20-1
CASSPRLAGVSEQYF TRBJ2-7 TRBV9
CATSRGRGSNYGYTF TRBJ1-2 TRBV15
CASSLGAGNNYGYTF TRBJ1-2 TRBV5-5
CASSFPGDTGELFF TRBJ2-2 TRBV5-1
CASSWGSNQPQHF TRBJ1-5 TRBV7-6